A single sample gave rise to the 21 T cell receptor beta chains below, sequenced in a study of T cell repertoires in ileal Crohn's disease. Clones were sequenced by immunoSEQ multiplex PCR, and TCRdb holds only the in-frame ones, with some missing. This table holds roughly 5,000 clones, around 68% found once. Described time point: neoterminal ileum biopsy at postoperative endoscopy, about 6 months after surgery. Sequencing used ileal tissue. These receptors were taken from an adult with Crohn's disease.

This sequence joins TRBV7-2 and TRBJ2-1, with D possibly being TRBD2 (5 bases). Germline loops: CDR1 SGHTA, CDR2 FQGNSA. The V and J ends lost 5 bases and 5 bases respectively, with 16 bases between them. This CDR3 is built from 15 residues. The CDR3 sequence is CASSPWGAADNEQFF. CDR3 nucleotide sequence: TGTGCCAGCAGCCCATGGGGTGCAGCGGACAATGAGCAGTTCTTC. Full variable domain (rest looked up from reference TRBV7-2 and TRBJ2-1): GAGVSQSPSNKVTEKGKDVELRCDPISGHTALYWYRQSLGQGLEFLIYFQGNSAPDKSGLPSDRFSAERTGGSVSTLTIQRTQQEDSAVYLCASSPWGAADNEQFFGPGTRLTVL.

The chain recombines TRBV7-2 with TRBJ1-1; D is unresolved. CDR1 is SGHTA, CDR2 FQGNSA, per germline. The CDR3 has 15 amino acids. The germline V and J ends were trimmed by 5 bases and 4 bases, with 17 bases remaining between them. The DNA of the CDR3 is TGTGCCAGCAGCCAGCGGGGTGGCATGGGCACTGAAGCTTTCTTT. This codes for CASSQRGGMGTEAFF.

The chain is built from TRBV30 and TRBJ1-4; TRBD1 is a possible D gene (6 bases). Trimming left V 2 bases short and J 8 bases short, with 12 bases between. There are 13 residues in the CDR3. Per the germline V gene, CDR1 is GTSNPN and CDR2 is SVGIG (reference sequence). CDR3 sequence: CAWSMDSREKLFF. CDR3 bases: TGTGCCTGGAGTATGGACAGCCGAGAAAAACTGTTTTTT.

The V and J genes are TRBV5-6 and TRBJ2-4; weak D call: TRBD2 (5 bases). The ends were cut back, 2 bases at V and 8 bases at J, with 14 bases in the middle. The CDR3 consists of 14 residues. Germline CDR1 reads SGHDT; CDR2 reads YYEEEE. CDR3 region: CASSLLGSGDIQYF. The CDR3 nucleotides read TGTGCCAGCAGCTTATTAGGGAGTGGGGACATTCAGTACTTC.

CDR3 nucleotide sequence: TGTGCCAGCTCTGAGGGTCCGGATTACAATGAGCAGTTCTTC. Protein: CASSEGPDYNEQFF. The chain uses TRBV6-1 and TRBJ2-1, with D perhaps TRBD2 (5 bases). Trimming took off 8 bases at V and 4 bases at J, with 15 bases between the two ends. Germline V gene sequence: CDR1 MNHNS, CDR2 SASEGT. The CDR3 length is 14 residues.

This clone occurred once. This chain links TRBV6-6 with TRBJ1-2, with 7 nucleotides matching TRBD1. Germline CDR1 is MNHNY and CDR2 is SVGAGI (reference sequence). This CDR3 contains 15 residues. After removal of 0 bases from V and 4 bases from J, the junction contained 5 bases not matched to a gene. This CDR3 reads CASSYSEPGGYGYTF. In DNA, the CDR3 is TGTGCCAGCAGTTACTCAGAGCCAGGGGGCTATGGCTACACCTTC.

This chain joins TRBV5-5 and TRBJ1-1, with TRBD1 matching over 7 bases. This CDR3 contains 17 residues. CDR1 is SGHKS, CDR2 YYEKEE, per germline (reference sequence). Trimming took 1 base from V and 0 from J; bases not matched to a gene: 9. The CDR3, as DNA: TGTGCCAGCAGCTTGTATATAGGGGGGACAGTGAACACTGAAGCTTTCTTT. Encoded protein: CASSLYIGGTVNTEAFF.

The gene calls are TRBV5-4 and TRBJ2-1, with TRBD1 as a possible D gene (7 bases). The CDR3 covers 15 residues. Germline-derived CDR1 and CDR2 are SGHNT and YYREEE (reference sequence). V shed 4 bases and J shed 9 bases, with 20 bases lying between them. DNA for the CDR3: TGTGCCAGCAGCGACTCTAACAGGGGAGGCAGTGAGCAGTTCTTC. As protein: CASSDSNRGGSEQFF.

This clone is medium-sized. The genes are TRBV10-3 and TRBJ1-1, with 10 bases identical to TRBD1. V was pared by 7 bases and J by 1 base, with 3 bases of the junction left unmatched. The CDR3 spans 14 residues. Per germline, CDR1 ENHRY and CDR2 SYGVKD. CDR3 loop: CAITRDRGNTEAFF. CDR3 sequence (DNA): TGTGCCATCACCCGGGACAGGGGGAACACTGAAGCTTTCTTT.

The rearrangement links TRBV6-6 to TRBJ2-2; D gene uncertain. The CDR3 totals 12 residues. V lost 2 bases and J 7 bases, leaving 5 bases between the germline ends. The V gene's germline CDR1 is MNHNY and CDR2 SVGAGI (reference sequence). The CDR3 DNA reads as TGTGCCAGCAGTTACCAATTCGGGGAGCTGTTTTTT. Protein product: CASSYQFGELFF.

This rearrangement joins TRBV7-8 to TRBJ1-5; a possible D gene is TRBD1 (5 bases). Germline CDR1 reads SGHVS; CDR2 reads FQNEAQ. The length of the CDR3 is 15 residues. V lost 5 bases and J 2 bases, leaving 13 bases between the germline ends. This CDR3 is CASSTPETGNQPQHF. The CDR3 coding sequence is TGTGCCAGCAGCACCCCGGAGACAGGCAATCAGCCCCAGCATTTT.

This clone has a handful of counts. The chain links TRBV28 to TRBJ1-2; a possible D gene is TRBD1 (6 bases). There are 15 residues in the CDR3. V was cut by 1 base and J by 2 bases, with 11 bases left in between. Germline CDR1 and CDR2: MDHEN and SYDVKM. DNA of the CDR3: TGTGCCAGCAGTTTATTAGCGGGACAAAACTATGGCTACACCTTC. Its protein is CASSLLAGQNYGYTF.

V gene TRBV6-1 combines with J gene TRBJ1-1; no reliable D call. This CDR3 is built from 13 residues. The V end lost 6 bases, the J end lost 0 bases, and 8 bases lay between the germline ends. Germline loops: CDR1 MNHNS, CDR2 SASEGT. DNA of the CDR3: TGTGCCAGCAGAGACACCCTGAACACTGAAGCTTTCTTT. This encodes CASRDTLNTEAFF.

This clone appeared a few times. No DNA is shown, since the ends of the CDR3 on it are uncertain; the CDR3 is the one TCRdb lists. The chain recombines TRBV4-1 with TRBJ1-2; the DNA was not used to check the table's D call, TRBD1. The CDR3 numbers 16 amino acids, ends counted. Germline V gives CDR1 MGHRA, CDR2 YSYEKL. The chain's CDR3 is CASSQGRSPGVPGYTF.

Within the sample, this clone is medium-sized (0.01 to 0.1%). The J gene is TRBJ2-7, the V gene TRBV4-2; weak D call: TRBD1 (6 bases). The CDR3 runs 12 residues. The germline CDR1 and CDR2 sequences are LGHNA and YNFKEQ. V was cut by 6 bases and J by 5 bases, with 11 bases left in between. The CDR3, as DNA: TGTGCCAGCAGGCTAAACAGGGACGAGCAGTACTTC. Translation: CASRLNRDEQYF.

This clone was detected a few times. The V gene is TRBV18, the J gene TRBJ1-2; TRBD1 aligns across 10 bases. CDR1 is KGHSH, CDR2 LQKENI, per germline. The CDR3 has 15 residues. V was clipped by 3 bases and J by 4 bases; unmatched bases: 5. The CDR3 region has the DNA TGTGCCAGCTCACCCGCGGGACAGGGGACCTATGGCTACACCTTC. This codes for CASSPAGQGTYGYTF.

This chain connects TRBV5-5 to TRBJ1-6, with D possibly TRBD1 on 5 matching bases. Trimming took 0 bases from V and 4 from J, leaving 5 bases between them. The CDR3 covers 14 residues. Per the germline V gene, CDR1 is SGHKS and CDR2 is YYEKEE (reference sequence). Here the CDR3 reads CASSLEGYNSPLHF. CDR3 DNA sequence: TGTGCCAGCAGCTTGGAGGGGTATAATTCACCCCTCCACTTT.

The genes are TRBV7-2 and TRBJ1-4, with 7 bases identical to TRBD1. The germline CDR1 and CDR2 sequences are SGHTA and FQGNSA. CDR3 length equals 13 residues. Trimming cost V 7 bases and J 8 bases; bases outside gene matches: 7. Here the CDR3 reads CASTRGRGEKLFF. The DNA of the CDR3 is TGTGCCAGCACCCGGGGCAGGGGGGAAAAACTGTTTTTT.

In its sample, this clone was seen once. The chain couples TRBV4-1 to TRBJ1-4; D gene uncertain. CDR3 size: 17 residues. V lost 2 bases and J lost 0, with 13 bases in between. Per the germline V gene, CDR1 is MGHRA and CDR2 is YSYEKL. The CDR3, as DNA: TGCGCCAGCAGCCAAAGGATAACAGCAGCAACTAATGAAAAACTGTTTTTT. This codes for CASSQRITAATNEKLFF.

This clone occurred a few times. The chain joins TRBV29-1 to TRBJ2-2; 7 bases are a match to TRBD2. The ends lost 3 bases at V and 7 bases at J; junction bases unmatched: 5. Per the germline V gene, CDR1 is SQVTM and CDR2 is ANQGSEA. The length of the CDR3 is 13 residues. CDR3 sequence: CSVEGQRDGELFF. Written as DNA, the CDR3 is TGCAGCGTTGAGGGGCAGCGGGACGGGGAGCTGTTTTTT.

This clone was observed once. The chain couples TRBV9 to TRBJ2-2; no clear D. Germline assignment: CDR1 SGDLS and CDR2 YYNGEE. This CDR3 region has 15 residues. Trimming took off 3 bases at V and 1 base at J, with 10 bases between the two ends. CDR3: CASSARPENTGELFF. For the CDR3, the DNA is TGTGCCAGCAGCGCCAGGCCGGAGAACACCGGGGAGCTGTTTTTT.